The rows below give T cell receptor beta chains drawn from one sample of a study of cytomegalovirus exposure and HLA in healthy donors. Assay: immunoSEQ multiplex PCR; the TCRdb copy retains only in-frame clones and omits some. The data show tens of thousands of clones, roughly 80% seen once. Sequenced material: PBMCs. The receptors were sampled from a man aged 40-49 years in good health and CMV-seronegative. Each CDR3 is given with its conserved first and last residue. Each record gives: D gene, clone size, V gene, J gene, CDR3 DNA, CDR3 protein. The D gene is left open where the match is weak. Some rows mark clone size as missing; the rest say once, few, many or name a class of expanded clone.

>NA|NA|TRBV21-1|TRBJ1-4
TGTGCCAGCAGCAACGGAGGAAAGACAGGGGCGCATGAAAAACTGTTTTTT
CASSNGGKTGAHEKLFF
>TRBD2|NA|TRBV7-8|TRBJ2-1
TGTGCCAGCAGCTTTCCTCCGGGGGGGGTTAGCTCCTACAATGAGCAGTTCTTC
CASSFPPGGVSSYNEQFF
>TRBD1|NA|TRBV6-5|TRBJ1-2
TGTGCCAGCAGTTACTCAAGGACAGGCGGCTATGGCTACACCTTC
CASSYSRTGGYGYTF
>TRBD1|NA|TRBV5-1|TRBJ1-2
TGCGCCAGCAGACAGGGGAAGGATGGCTACACCTTC
CASRQGKDGYTF
>NA|NA|TRBV5-1|TRBJ2-3
TGCGCCAGCAGCTCGGCGGGCCCCCAGCGCGGGGATACGCAGTATTTT
CASSSAGPQRGDTQYF
>NA|NA|TRBV5-4|TRBJ2-7
TGTGCCAGCACCACGTCGAGCTCCCCCTACGAGCAGTACTTC
CASTTSSSPYEQYF
>NA|NA|TRBV19|TRBJ2-1
TGTGCCAGTAGGTCCGGGACTTCTTACAATGAGCAGTTCTTC
CASRSGTSYNEQFF
>TRBD1|NA|TRBV5-1|TRBJ2-7
TGCGCCAGCAGCCCAAGGACAGGGGGCGACGAGCAGTACTTC
CASSPRTGGDEQYF
>NA|once|TRBV14|TRBJ2-5
TGTGCCAGCAGCCAAAATACAGGTATCGGAGAGACCCAGTACTTC
CASSQNTGIGETQYF
>NA|once|TRBV27|TRBJ2-7
TGTGCCAGCAGTTTGGGCAGGGGAATCCCTAGGGAGTACTTC
CASSLGRGIPREYF
>NA|NA|TRBV19|TRBJ1-2
TGTGCCAGTAGCGTCCAGGGGATAGCTAACTATGGCTACACCTTC
CASSVQGIANYGYTF
>NA|NA|TRBV9|TRBJ1-1
TGTGCCAGCAGCGTGGGAGGACTAAGATTGAACACTGAAGCTTTCTTT
CASSVGGLRLNTEAFF
>TRBD1|NA|TRBV27|TRBJ1-4
TGTGCCAGCAGTCCCGGGGACAGGAGAAATGAAAAACTGTTTTTT
CASSPGDRRNEKLFF
>NA|NA|TRBV6-5|TRBJ1-4
TGTGCCAGCAGCCGCTTGGGGAGCGAAAAACTGTTTTTT
CASSRLGSEKLFF
>NA|NA|TRBV5-1|TRBJ2-5
TGCGCCAGCAGCTCTAAGGGGAACCAAGAGACCCAGTACTTC
CASSSKGNQETQYF
>TRBD1|NA|TRBV29-1|TRBJ1-1
TGCAGCTCGGGACAGCCGAACACTGAAGCTTTCTTT
CSSGQPNTEAFF
>TRBD2|NA|TRBV9|TRBJ2-5
TGTGCCAGCAGTCCATATAGCGGGAGGGCCAGAGAGACCCAGTACTTC
CASSPYSGRARETQYF
>NA|NA|TRBV2|TRBJ2-3
TGTGCCAGCAGTGAAGCGGTGGAGGTACTCACAGATACGCAGTATTTT
CASSEAVEVLTDTQYF
>NA|NA|TRBV6-5|TRBJ1-3
TGTGCCAGCAGGCTAGAGCCCTCTGGAAACACCATATATTTT
CASRLEPSGNTIYF
>TRBD1|NA|TRBV9|TRBJ1-4
TGTGCCAGCAGCGCCCTGGACAGGGTCCCTAATGAAAAACTGTTTTTT
CASSALDRVPNEKLFF
>TRBD2|NA|TRBV6-6|TRBJ2-7
TGTGCCAGCATCCAAACTAGCGGGTCATACGAGCAGTACTTC
CASIQTSGSYEQYF
>TRBD1|NA|TRBV6-1|TRBJ2-4
TGTGCCAGCAGTCCGGACAGGCGGGTCTCGTACTTC
CASSPDRRVSYF
>NA|NA|TRBV19|TRBJ2-5
TGTGCCAGTAGTCAGCTACCCACAGGGCAAGAGACCCAGTACTTC
CASSQLPTGQETQYF
>NA|NA|TRBV5-1|TRBJ1-1
TGCGCCAGCAGCTTGATGTCGGGGAACACTGAAGCTTTCTTT
CASSLMSGNTEAFF